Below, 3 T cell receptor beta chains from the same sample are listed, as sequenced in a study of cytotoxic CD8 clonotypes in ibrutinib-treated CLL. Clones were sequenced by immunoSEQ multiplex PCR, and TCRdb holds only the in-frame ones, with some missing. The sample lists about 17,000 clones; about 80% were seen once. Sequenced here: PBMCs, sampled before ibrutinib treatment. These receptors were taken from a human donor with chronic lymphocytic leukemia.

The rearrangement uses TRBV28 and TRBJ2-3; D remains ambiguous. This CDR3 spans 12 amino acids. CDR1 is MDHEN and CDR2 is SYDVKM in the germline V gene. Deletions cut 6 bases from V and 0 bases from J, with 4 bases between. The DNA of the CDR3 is TGTGCCAGCAGGGTTAGCACAGATACGCAGTATTTT. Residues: CASRVSTDTQYF. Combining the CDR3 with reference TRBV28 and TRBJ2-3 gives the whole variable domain DVKVTQSSRYLVKRTGEKVFLECVQDMDHENMFWYRQDPGLGLRLIYFSYDVKMKEKGDIPEGYSVSREKKERFSLILESASTNQTSMYLCASRVSTDTQYFGPGTRLTVL.

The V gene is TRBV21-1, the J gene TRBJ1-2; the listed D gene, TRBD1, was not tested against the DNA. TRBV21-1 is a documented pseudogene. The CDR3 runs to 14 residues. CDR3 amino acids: CASSKETELYGYTF. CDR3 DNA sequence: TGTGCCAGCAGCAAAGAGACAGAACTATATGGCTACACCTTC.

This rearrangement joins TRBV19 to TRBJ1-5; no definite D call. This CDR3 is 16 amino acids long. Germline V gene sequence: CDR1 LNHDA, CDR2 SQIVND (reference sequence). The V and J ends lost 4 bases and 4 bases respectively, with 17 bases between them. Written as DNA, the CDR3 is TGTGCCAGTAGTACTGTGGGCGGGTCCTGGAATCAGCCCCAGCATTTT. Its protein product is CASSTVGGSWNQPQHF.